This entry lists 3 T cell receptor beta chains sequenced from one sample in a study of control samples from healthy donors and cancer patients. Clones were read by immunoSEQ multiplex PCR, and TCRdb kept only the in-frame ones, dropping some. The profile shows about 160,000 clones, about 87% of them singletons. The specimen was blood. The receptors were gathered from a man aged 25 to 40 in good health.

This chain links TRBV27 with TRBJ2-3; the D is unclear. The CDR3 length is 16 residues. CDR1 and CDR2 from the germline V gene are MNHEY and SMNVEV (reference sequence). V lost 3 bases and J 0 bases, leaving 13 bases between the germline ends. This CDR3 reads CASSFRRIPSTDTQYF. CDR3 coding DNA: TGTGCCAGCAGTTTCAGGCGAATCCCTAGCACAGATACGCAGTATTTT.

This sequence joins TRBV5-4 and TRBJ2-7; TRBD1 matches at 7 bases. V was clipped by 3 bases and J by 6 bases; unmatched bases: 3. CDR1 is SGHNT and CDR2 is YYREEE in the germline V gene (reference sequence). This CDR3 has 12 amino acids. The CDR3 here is CASSWTGSEQYF. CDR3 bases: TGTGCCAGCAGCTGGACAGGCTCCGAGCAGTACTTC.

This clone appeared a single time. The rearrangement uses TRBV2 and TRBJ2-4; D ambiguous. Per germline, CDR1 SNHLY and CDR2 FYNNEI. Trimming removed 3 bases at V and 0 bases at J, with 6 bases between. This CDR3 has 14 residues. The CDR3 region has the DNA TGTGCCAGCAGTGAGGTGGGAGCCAAAAACATTCAGTACTTC. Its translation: CASSEVGAKNIQYF.